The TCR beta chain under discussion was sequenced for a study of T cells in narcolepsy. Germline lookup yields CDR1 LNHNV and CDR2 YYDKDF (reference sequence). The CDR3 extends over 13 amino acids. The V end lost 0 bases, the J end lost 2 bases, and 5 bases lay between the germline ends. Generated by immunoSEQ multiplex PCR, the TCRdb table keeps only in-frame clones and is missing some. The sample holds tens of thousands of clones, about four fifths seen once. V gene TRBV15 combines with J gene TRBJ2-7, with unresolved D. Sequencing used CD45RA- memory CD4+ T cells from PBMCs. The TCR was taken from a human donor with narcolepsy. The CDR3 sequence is CATSRDLAYEQYF. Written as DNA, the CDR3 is TGTGCCACCAGCAGAGATCTGGCCTACGAGCAGTACTTC.